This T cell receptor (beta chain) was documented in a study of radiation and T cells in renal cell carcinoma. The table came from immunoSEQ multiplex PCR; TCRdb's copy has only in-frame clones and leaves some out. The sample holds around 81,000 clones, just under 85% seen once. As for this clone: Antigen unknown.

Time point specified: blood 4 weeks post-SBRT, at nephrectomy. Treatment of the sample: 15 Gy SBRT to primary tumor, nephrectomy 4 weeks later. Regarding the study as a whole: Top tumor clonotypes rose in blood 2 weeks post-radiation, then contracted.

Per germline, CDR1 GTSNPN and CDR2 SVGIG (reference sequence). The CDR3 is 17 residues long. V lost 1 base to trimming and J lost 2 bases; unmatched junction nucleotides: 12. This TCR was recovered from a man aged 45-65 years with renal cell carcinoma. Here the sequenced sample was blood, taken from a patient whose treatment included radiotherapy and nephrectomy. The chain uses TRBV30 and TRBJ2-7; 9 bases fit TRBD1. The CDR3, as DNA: TGTGCCTGGAGTGGGGACAGGGATTTGAGTTGGGCCTACGAGCAGTACTTC. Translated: CAWSGDRDLSWAYEQYF.